Listed below are T cell receptor beta chains from one sample, sequenced in a study of molecular identifiers for immune sequencing clone quantification. TCRdb reanalysed the PCR reads using MiXCR and keeps one entry per CDR3 protein. The sample includes about 320,000 distinct CDR3 sequences, 20% to 25% of them seen just once. The sequencing input was naive CD8+ T cells from blood, with Jurkat cell RNA spiked in. These receptors were taken from a human donor in good health. Some libraries in this study had Jurkat cell RNA spiked in. CDR3s include the opening cysteine and the closing phenylalanine or tryptophan. A D gene is named only where the DNA matches it firmly. Some rows mark clone size as missing; the rest say once, few, many or name a class of expanded clone.

j_gene	v_gene	d_gene	abundance	CDR3aa	CDR3nt
TRBJ2-2	TRBV7-2	TRBD2	many	CASSSGTSGGLRDTGELFF	TGTGCCAGCAGCTCGGGGACTAGCGGGGGCCTGAGGGACACCGGGGAGCTGTTTTTT
TRBJ2-7	TRBV11-2	NA	many	CASSLEGLPSYEQYF	TGTGCCAGCAGCTTAGAAGGACTACCCTCCTACGAGCAGTACTTC
TRBJ1-2	TRBV29-1	NA	many	CSVDRQGYGYTF	TGCAGCGTTGATCGGCAGGGCTATGGCTACACCTTC
TRBJ2-1	TRBV7-3	TRBD1	many	CASSLTGSNEQFF	TGTGCCAGCAGCCTGACAGGGTCCAATGAGCAGTTCTTC
TRBJ1-6	TRBV4-1	NA	many	CASSQVQAVGALHF	TGCGCCAGCAGCCAAGTTCAGGCCGTTGGGGCCCTCCACTTT
TRBJ2-3	TRBV4-1	NA	few	CASSQLRGLSTDTQYF	TGCGCCAGCAGCCAATTAAGGGGTCTGAGCACAGATACGCAGTATTTT
TRBJ1-1	TRBV30	NA	many	CAWTMVLRGTEAFF	TGTGCCTGGACGATGGTCCTCAGGGGCACTGAAGCTTTCTTT
TRBJ2-6	TRBV3-1	NA	many	CASSNGNSLKTF	TGTGCCAGCAGCAACGGGAATAGTTTGAAGACTTTC
TRBJ1-2	TRBV7-2	TRBD1	many	CASSLGTGGGYGYTF	TGTGCCAGCAGCTTAGGTACAGGGGGAGGCTATGGCTACACCTTC
TRBJ2-7	TRBV28	TRBD1	few	CASSANRGLGGQYF	TGTGCCAGCAGTGCAAACAGGGGGTTAGGGGGGCAGTACTTC
TRBJ2-5	TRBV12-3/TRBV12-4	NA	many	CASSSSGPTTETQYF	TGTGCCAGCAGTTCGTCGGGCCCCACGACGGAGACCCAGTACTTC
TRBJ2-1	TRBV5-1	TRBD2	few	CASSLGGGGAYNEQFF	TGCGCCAGCAGCCTGGGGGGCGGGGGGGCCTACAATGAGCAGTTCTTC
TRBJ1-1	TRBV28	TRBD1	many	CASSSGTGSTEAFF	TGTGCCAGCAGTTCTGGGACAGGGTCCACTGAAGCTTTCTTT
TRBJ2-1	TRBV10-3	NA	NA	CTIHGGDNEQFF	TGTACCATCCACGGAGGGGACAATGAGCAGTTCTTC
TRBJ2-3	TRBV6-5	NA	many	CASSYSTPGDYGPSLPDTQYF	TGTGCCAGCAGTTACTCGACACCAGGAGACTACGGTCCTAGCCTCCCAGATACGCAGTATTTT
TRBJ1-2	TRBV3-1	NA	many	CASSQRSQNIYGYTF	TGTGCCAGCAGCCAAAGATCTCAAAACATCTATGGCTACACCTTC
TRBJ1-5	TRBV5-6	NA	many	CASSLRASNQPQHF	TGTGCCAGCAGCCTTAGGGCGAGCAATCAGCCCCAGCATTTT
TRBJ1-5	TRBV15	NA	many	CATSRGISNQPQHF	TGTGCCACCAGCAGAGGGATAAGCAATCAGCCCCAGCATTTT
TRBJ2-7	TRBV19	NA	NA	CASRGTYTYEQYF	TGTGCCAGTAGGGGGACATATACCTACGAGCAGTACTTC
TRBJ2-3	TRBV5-1	TRBD1	many	CASSPLTGGADTQYF	TGCGCCAGCAGCCCACTAACAGGGGGTGCAGATACGCAGTATTTT